This T cell receptor (beta chain) was sequenced for a study of blood T cell repertoires in COVID-19. Looking at the study overall: Samples of COVID-19 (acute and convalescent) were obtained from the United States, Italy and Spain. Nucleic acid was either cDNA or gDNA, and it came from T cells, B-cell-depleted T cells, or PBMCs.

Sequencing used immunoSEQ multiplex PCR; TCRdb keeps in-frame clones, though not all of them. Of approximately 120,000 clones in the sample, 65% to 85% are singletons; the top ten hold roughly 5.5%. The CDR3 extends over 14 amino acids. V was pared by 3 bases and J by 2 bases, with 2 bases of the junction left unmatched. Germline V gene sequence: CDR1 ENHRY, CDR2 SYGVKD. This sequence was found in a man older than 75 with active or convalescent COVID-19. V gene TRBV10-3 combines with J gene TRBJ1-2; 8 nucleotides match TRBD1. The sequenced sample consisted of peripheral blood. This CDR3 reads CAISDRQGNYGYTF. The CDR3 DNA is TGTGCCATCAGTGATCGACAGGGGAACTATGGCTACACCTTC.